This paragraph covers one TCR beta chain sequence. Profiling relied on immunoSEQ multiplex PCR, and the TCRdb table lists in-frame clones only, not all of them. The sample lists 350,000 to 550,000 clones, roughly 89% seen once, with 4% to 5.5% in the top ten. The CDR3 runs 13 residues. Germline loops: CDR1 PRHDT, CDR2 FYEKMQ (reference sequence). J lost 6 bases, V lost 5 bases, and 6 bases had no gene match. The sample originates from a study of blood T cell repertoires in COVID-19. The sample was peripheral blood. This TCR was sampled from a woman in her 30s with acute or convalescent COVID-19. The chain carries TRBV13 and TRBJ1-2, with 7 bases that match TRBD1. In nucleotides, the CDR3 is TGTGCCAGCAGCAAATCCGGGACAGATGGCTACACCTTC. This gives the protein CASSKSGTDGYTF.